The clone carrying this TCR beta chain was observed once. Its antigen is still unknown. This specimen comes from a study of memory CD4+ T cells and cytomegalovirus serostatus. Study in general: This sample comes from healthy Belgian adults, about 10 CMV seropositive, around 26 seronegative.

The sort gate was single viable CD3+CD4+CD8-CD45RO+ cells for memory CD4+ T cells. Serum IgG to CMV pp150, pp28, p38 and p52 defined serostatus. Trimming at V came to 6 bases and at J to 2 bases, leaving 6 bases not matched to a gene. The CDR3 totals 15 residues. The V gene's germline CDR1 is SGHTA and CDR2 FQGTGA. Study-wide results and caveats: The CMV-associated TCR signature appears largely within the CD4+ memory repertoire.

Per the original methods: After removing out-of-frame reads, 2,204,828 distinct TCRbeta sequences remained. Sequencing used immunoSEQ multiplex PCR; TCRdb keeps in-frame clones, though not all of them. The V and J calls and clone size were taken over from that table, and D and trimming were inferred from the DNA. This table holds tens of thousands of clones, 70% to 80% found once. The receptor's source is an adult in good health and CMV-seronegative. The chain carries TRBV7-3 and TRBJ2-3, with 9 bases lining up with TRBD1. The sequencing input was memory CD4+ T cells from blood. This CDR3 is CASSIRDRDTDTQYF. For the CDR3, the DNA is TGTGCCAGCAGTATCCGGGACAGGGACACAGATACGCAGTATTTT.